The present T cell receptor beta chain was sequenced within a study of identical twins. V lost 5 bases, J lost 7 bases, and 12 bases stayed unmatched. CDR1 is SGHTA and CDR2 is FQGNSA in the germline V gene. The CDR3 length is 17 residues. General study findings and limits: Interpretation of the results relied on cross-sectional statistical analysis and not on following the same donors.

The table lists this clonotype with many counts. Its antigen is undetermined. TCRdb reprocessed the 5' RACE reads via MiXCR and lists one record per CDR3 protein. The sample gives more than 650,000 distinct CDR3 sequences, 6% to 6.5% of which show up once; around 1.7% is in the top ten. The TCR comes from a man aged 18 to 29 in good health. The source material was naive T cells sorted from blood. V gene TRBV7-2 combines with J gene TRBJ2-1; 12 bases map to TRBD2. CDR3 DNA sequence: TGTGCCAGCAGCACGATACTAGCGGGAGGCTTGATGAATGAGCAGTTCTTC. Translating it yields CASSTILAGGLMNEQFF.